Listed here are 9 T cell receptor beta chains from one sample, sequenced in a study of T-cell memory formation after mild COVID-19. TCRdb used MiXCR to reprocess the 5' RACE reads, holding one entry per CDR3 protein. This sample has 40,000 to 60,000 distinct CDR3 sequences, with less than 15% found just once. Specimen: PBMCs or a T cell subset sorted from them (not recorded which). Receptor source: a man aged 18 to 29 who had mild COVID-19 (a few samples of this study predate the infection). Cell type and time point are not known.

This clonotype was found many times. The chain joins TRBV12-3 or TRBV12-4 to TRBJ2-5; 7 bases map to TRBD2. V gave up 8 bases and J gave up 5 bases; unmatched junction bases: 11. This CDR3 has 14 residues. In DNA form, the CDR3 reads TGTGCCAGCCTATTCGGGGGGTCGGGGGAGACCCAGTACTTC. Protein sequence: CASLFGGSGETQYF.

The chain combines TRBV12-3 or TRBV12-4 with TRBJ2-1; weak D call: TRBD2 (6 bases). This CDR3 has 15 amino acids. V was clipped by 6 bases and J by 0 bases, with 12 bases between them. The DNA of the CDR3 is TGTGCCAGCAGGGCGGTGGGGGGCTCCTACAATGAGCAGTTCTTC. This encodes CASRAVGGSYNEQFF.

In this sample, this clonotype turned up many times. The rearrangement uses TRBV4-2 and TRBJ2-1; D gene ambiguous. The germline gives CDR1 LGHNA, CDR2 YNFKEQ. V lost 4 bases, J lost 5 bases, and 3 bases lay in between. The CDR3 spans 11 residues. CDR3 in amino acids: CASSRDNEQFF. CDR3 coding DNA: TGTGCCAGCAGCCGGGACAATGAGCAGTTCTTC.

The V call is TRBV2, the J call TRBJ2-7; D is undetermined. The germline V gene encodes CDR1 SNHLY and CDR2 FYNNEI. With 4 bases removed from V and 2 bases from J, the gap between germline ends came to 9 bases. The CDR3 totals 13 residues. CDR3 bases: TGTGCCAGCAGTGCTGGGGAAGCCTACGAGCAGTACGTC. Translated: CASSAGEAYEQYV.

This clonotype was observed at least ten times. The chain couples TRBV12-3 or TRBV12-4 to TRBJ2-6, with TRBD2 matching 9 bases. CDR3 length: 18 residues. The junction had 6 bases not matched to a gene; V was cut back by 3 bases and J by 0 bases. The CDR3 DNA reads TGTGCCAGCAGTTTGCGGGGGGGGTCGATCTCTGGGGCCAACGTCCTGACTTTC. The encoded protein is CASSLRGGSISGANVLTF.

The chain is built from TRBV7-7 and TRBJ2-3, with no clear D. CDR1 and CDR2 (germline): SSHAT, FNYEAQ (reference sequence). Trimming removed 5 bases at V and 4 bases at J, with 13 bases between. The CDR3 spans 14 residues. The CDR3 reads CASSALYFADTQYF. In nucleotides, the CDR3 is TGTGCCAGCAGCGCACTCTACTTCGCAGATACGCAGTATTTT.

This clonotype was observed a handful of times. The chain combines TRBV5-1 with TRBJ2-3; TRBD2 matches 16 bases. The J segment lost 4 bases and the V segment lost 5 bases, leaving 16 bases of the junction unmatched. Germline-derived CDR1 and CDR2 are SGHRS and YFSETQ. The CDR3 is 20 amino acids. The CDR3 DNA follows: TGCGCCAGCAGTTCCCTTCCGGGACTAGCGGGGGGGACCGTGGCAGATACGCAGTATTTT. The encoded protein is CASSSLPGLAGGTVADTQYF.

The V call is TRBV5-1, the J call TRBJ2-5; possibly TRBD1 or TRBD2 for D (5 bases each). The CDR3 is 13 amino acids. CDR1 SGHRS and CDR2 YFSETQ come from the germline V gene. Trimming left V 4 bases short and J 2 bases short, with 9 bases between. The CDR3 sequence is CASSRDGQETQYF. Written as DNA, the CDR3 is TGCGCCAGCAGCCGGGACGGACAAGAGACCCAGTACTTC.

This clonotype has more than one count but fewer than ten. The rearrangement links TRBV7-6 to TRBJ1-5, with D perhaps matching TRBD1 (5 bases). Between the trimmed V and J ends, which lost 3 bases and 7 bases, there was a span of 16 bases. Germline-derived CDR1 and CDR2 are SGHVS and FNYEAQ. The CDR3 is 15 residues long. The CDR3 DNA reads TGTGCCAGCAGCTTGGCGACGGGGGAGGGACAGCCCCAGCATTTT. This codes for CASSLATGEGQPQHF. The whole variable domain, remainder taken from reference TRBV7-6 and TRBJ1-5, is GAGVSQSPRYKVTKRGQDVALRCDPISGHVSLYWYRQALGQGPEFLTYFNYEAQQDKSGLPNDRFSAERPEGSISTLTIQRTEQRDSAMYRCASSLATGEGQPQHFGDGTRLSIL.